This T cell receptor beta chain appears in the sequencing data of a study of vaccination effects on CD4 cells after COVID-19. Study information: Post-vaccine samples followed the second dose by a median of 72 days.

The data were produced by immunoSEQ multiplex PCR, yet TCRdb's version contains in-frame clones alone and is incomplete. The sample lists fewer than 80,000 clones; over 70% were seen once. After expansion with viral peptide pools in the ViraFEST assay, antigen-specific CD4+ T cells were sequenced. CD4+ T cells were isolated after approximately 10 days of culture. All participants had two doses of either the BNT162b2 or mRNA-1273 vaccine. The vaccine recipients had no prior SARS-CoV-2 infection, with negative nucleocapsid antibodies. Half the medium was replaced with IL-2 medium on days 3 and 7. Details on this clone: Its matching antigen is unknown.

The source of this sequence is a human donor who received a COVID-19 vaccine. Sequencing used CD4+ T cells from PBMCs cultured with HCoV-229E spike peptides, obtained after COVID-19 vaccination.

The CDR3: CASSLSTRDQPQHF. The CDR3 nucleotides read TGTGCCAGCAGTTTATCAACGAGGGATCAGCCCCAGCATTTT. This chain connects TRBV28 to TRBJ1-5, with D unresolved. V gave up 1 base and J gave up 5 bases, with 9 bases separating them. Germline CDR1 is MDHEN and CDR2 is SYDVKM. The CDR3 extends over 14 amino acids.